A single sample is the source of the 19 T cell receptor beta chains below, sequenced in a study of blood T cell repertoires in COVID-19. TCRdb's table, derived via immunoSEQ multiplex PCR, lists solely in-frame clones and lacks some. Counted here are over 55,000 clones, around 87% occurring once; the ten biggest clones make up 7.4%. The source material was peripheral blood. Source of these receptors: a human donor with active COVID-19. The donor label of this sample is uncertain.

This chain uses TRBV6-2 or TRBV6-3 with TRBJ2-7; D gene ambiguous. The CDR3 is 12 amino acids. V was shortened by 6 bases and J by 3 bases, with 9 bases between the two germline ends. Germline values: CDR1 MNHEY, CDR2 SVGEGT. CDR3 bases: TGTGCCAGCAGCCCCACGGTCTACGAGCAGTACTTC. It yields the protein CASSPTVYEQYF.

The CDR3 DNA sequence: TGTGCCAGCAGCTTATTGGCTTTTGCCTACGAGCAGTACTTC. Amino acid sequence: CASSLLAFAYEQYF. The J gene is TRBJ2-7, the V gene TRBV11-2; D unresolved. Per germline, CDR1 SGHAT and CDR2 FQNNGV. This CDR3 region has 14 residues. V lost 2 bases, J lost 2 bases, and 10 bases lay in between.

The chain couples TRBV24-1 to TRBJ1-6; TRBD1 agrees at 7 bases. Germline assignment: CDR1 KGHDR and CDR2 SFDVKD. The CDR3 is 14 residues long. Unmatched junction bases numbered 3, after V lost 8 bases and J lost 3 bases. The CDR3 is CATKRTGYNSPLHF. Written as DNA, the CDR3 is TGTGCCACCAAGCGGACAGGCTATAATTCACCCCTCCACTTT.

The genes are TRBV12-3 or TRBV12-4 and TRBJ2-1; the D gene is possibly TRBD2 (5 bases). Trimming pared 5 bases from V and 6 bases from J, leaving 11 bases between. This CDR3 is built from 13 residues. Written as DNA, the CDR3 is TGTGCCAGCAGTCTACTAGGAGGCAATGAGCAGTTCTTC. The encoded protein is CASSLLGGNEQFF.

This rearrangement joins TRBV6-4 to TRBJ2-1, with 8 positions matching TRBD2. The CDR3 runs to 17 residues. Unmatched junction bases numbered 18, after V lost 6 bases and J lost 8 bases. CDR1 MRHNA and CDR2 SNTAGT come from the germline V gene. The CDR3 nucleotides read TGTGCCAGCAGCGGCCGAGGGGCGGGGGGTCTCGGAGATGAGCAGTTCTTC. Amino acids: CASSGRGAGGLGDEQFF.

The V call is TRBV10-3, the J call TRBJ1-1; 8 bases fit TRBD1. Germline V gives CDR1 ENHRY, CDR2 SYGVKD. V dropped 10 bases and J dropped 1; count of bases not matched to a gene: 5. This CDR3 spans 13 amino acids. The CDR3 DNA reads TGTGCCACCCTACAGGGGGGGAACACTGAAGCTTTCTTT. Protein: CATLQGGNTEAFF.

The gene calls are TRBV10-3 and TRBJ2-3; 15 bases are a match to TRBD2. In germline, CDR1 is ENHRY, CDR2 SYGVKD. The CDR3 has 13 amino acids. V was pared by 8 bases and J by 11 bases, with 5 bases of the junction left unmatched. The CDR3 nucleotides read TGTGCCATCTCACCGGGACTAGCGGGAGGGCAGTATTTT. Protein sequence: CAISPGLAGGQYF.

The chain links TRBV18 to TRBJ2-1, with 10 bases identical to TRBD2. This CDR3 is built from 17 residues. V lost 6 bases and J lost 9; bases outside the gene matches: 17. The germline gives CDR1 KGHSH, CDR2 LQKENI. The DNA of the CDR3 is TGTGCCAGCTCGCGGACACAAGCGGGAGGGCCGGTGGGTGAGCAGTTCTTC. Residues: CASSRTQAGGPVGEQFF.

The rearrangement uses TRBV5-1 and TRBJ2-1, with TRBD1 as a possible D gene (5 bases). Deletions cut 4 bases from V and 4 bases from J, with 9 bases between. Looked up from germline, CDR1 is SGHRS and CDR2 is YFSETQ. The CDR3 runs to 13 residues. CDR3 DNA sequence: TGCGCCAGCAGCGCAGACAGTTACAATGAGCAGTTCTTC. Its protein is CASSADSYNEQFF.

This chain uses TRBV2 with TRBJ2-5; 9 bases match TRBD1. This CDR3 spans 15 amino acids. Germline V gene data show CDR1 as SNHLY and CDR2 as FYNNEI. V shed 6 bases, J shed 5 bases, and the junction held 10 bases outside the gene matches. CDR3 in DNA: TGTGCCAGCAGGAGGGACAGGGCTTCCCCGGAGACCCAGTACTTC. It yields the protein CASRRDRASPETQYF.

This clone was counted a few times. The chain combines TRBV7-8 with TRBJ1-1; 8 bases line up with TRBD1. This CDR3 has 14 residues. Germline loops: CDR1 SGHVS, CDR2 FQNEAQ. The V and J ends lost 0 bases and 6 bases, in that order; junction bases with no gene match: 3. The CDR3 sequence is CASSLAPRGPEAFF. The DNA of the CDR3 is TGTGCCAGCAGCTTAGCGCCCAGGGGGCCTGAAGCTTTCTTT.

The J gene is TRBJ1-1, the V gene TRBV6-4; TRBD1 matches 7 bases. V shed 6 bases, J shed 7 bases, and the junction held 8 bases outside the gene matches. This CDR3 region has 13 residues. Germline CDR1 is MRHNA and CDR2 is SNTAGT. The CDR3 sequence: CASRNRGRGEAFF. CDR3 in DNA: TGTGCCAGCAGGAACAGGGGTCGGGGTGAAGCTTTCTTT.

The chain joins TRBV7-8 to TRBJ2-3; TRBD2 agrees at 8 bases. The germline V gene has CDR1 SGHVS and CDR2 FQNEAQ. The CDR3 totals 16 residues. V lost 5 bases, J lost 0 bases, and 7 bases stayed unmatched. Here the CDR3 DNA reads TGTGCCAGCAGCATGCCACTAGCGGCCAGCACAGATACGCAGTATTTT. Translating it yields CASSMPLAASTDTQYF.

The gene calls are TRBV29-1 and TRBJ2-3; weak D call: TRBD2 (6 bases). Germline V gives CDR1 SQVTM, CDR2 ANQGSEA. V was trimmed by 2 bases and J by 6 bases, leaving 9 bases between them. The CDR3 is 12 residues long. For the CDR3, the DNA is TGCAGCGTTGAAATAGGGACTGATACGCAGTATTTT. It codes for CSVEIGTDTQYF.

The chain recombines TRBV21-1 with TRBJ2-3; whether TRBD2, the table's D call, matches the DNA was not checked. TRBV21-1 is a pseudogene segment. CDR3 length: 17 amino acids. In nucleotides, the CDR3 is TGTGCCAGCAGCAAAACCAAAGGAGGGCCTGGTACAGATACGCAGTATTTT. The encoded protein is CASSKTKGGPGTDTQYF.

J is TRBJ1-6 and V is TRBV7-8; 7 bases agree with TRBD1. The germline CDR1 and CDR2 sequences are SGHVS and FQNEAQ. Germline trimming cut 5 bases from V and 9 bases from J; bases unmatched to any gene: 10. This CDR3 region has 15 residues. The CDR3 loop is CASSSRDSTSSPLHF. The CDR3 DNA is TGTGCCAGCAGCAGCCGGGACAGCACCTCTTCACCCCTCCACTTT.

This chain connects TRBV19 to TRBJ2-7; a weak D match, TRBD2 (7 bases). Trimming removed 3 bases from V and 5 bases from J, with 17 bases in between. Germline CDR1 and CDR2: LNHDA and SQIVND (reference sequence). The CDR3 has 15 residues. CDR3 nucleotides: TGTGCCAGTAGTATGGGGGGGGGCAGGACGGACGAGCAGTACTTC. As protein: CASSMGGGRTDEQYF.

V usage is TRBV28 and J usage is TRBJ2-3; TRBD2 is a possible D gene (6 bases). Germline-derived CDR1 and CDR2 are MDHEN and SYDVKM. The CDR3 is 15 residues long. V was pared by 5 bases and J by 0 bases, with 12 bases between. The CDR3: CASSAAGWSTDTQYF. Here the CDR3 DNA reads TGTGCCAGCAGTGCGGCGGGATGGAGCACAGATACGCAGTATTTT.

The chain is built from TRBV7-3 and TRBJ1-2, with D uncertain. Per germline, CDR1 SGHTA and CDR2 FQGTGA. V was clipped by 2 bases and J by 3 bases, with 16 bases between them. The CDR3 length is 16 residues. DNA of the CDR3: TGTGCCAGCAGCTTAGGAACCGGGAACGGACACTATGGCTACACCTTC. Translated: CASSLGTGNGHYGYTF. The full variable domain, with the rest looked up from reference TRBV7-3 and TRBJ1-2, is GAGVSQTPSNKVTEKGKYVELRCDPISGHTALYWYRQSLGQGPEFLIYFQGTGAADDSGLPNDRFFAVRPEGSVSTLKIQRTERGDSAVYLCASSLGTGNGHYGYTFGSGTRLTVV.